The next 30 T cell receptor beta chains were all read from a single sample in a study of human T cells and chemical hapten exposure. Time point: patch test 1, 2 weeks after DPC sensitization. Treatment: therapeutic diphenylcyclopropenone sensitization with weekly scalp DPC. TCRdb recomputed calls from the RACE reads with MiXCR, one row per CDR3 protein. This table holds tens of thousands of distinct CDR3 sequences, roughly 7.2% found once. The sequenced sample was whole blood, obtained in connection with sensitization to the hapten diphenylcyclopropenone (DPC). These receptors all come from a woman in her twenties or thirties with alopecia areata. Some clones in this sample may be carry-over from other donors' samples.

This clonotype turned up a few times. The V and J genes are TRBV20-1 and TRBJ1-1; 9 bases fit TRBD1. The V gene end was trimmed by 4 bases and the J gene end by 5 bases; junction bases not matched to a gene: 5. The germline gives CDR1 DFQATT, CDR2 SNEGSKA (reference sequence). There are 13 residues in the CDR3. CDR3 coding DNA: TGCAGTGCTATAACAGGGGGCGGGACTGAAGCTTTCTTT. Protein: CSAITGGGTEAFF.

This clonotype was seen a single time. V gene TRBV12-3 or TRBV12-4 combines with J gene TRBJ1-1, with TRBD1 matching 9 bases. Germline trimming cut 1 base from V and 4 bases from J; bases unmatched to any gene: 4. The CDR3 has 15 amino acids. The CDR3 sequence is CASSLEGQGSTEAFF. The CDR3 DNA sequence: TGTGCCAGCAGTTTAGAGGGACAGGGAAGCACTGAAGCTTTCTTT.

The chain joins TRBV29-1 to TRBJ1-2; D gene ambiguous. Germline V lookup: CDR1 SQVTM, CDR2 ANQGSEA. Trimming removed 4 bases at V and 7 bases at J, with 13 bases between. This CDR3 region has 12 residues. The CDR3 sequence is CSVGLAVSGYTF. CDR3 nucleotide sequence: TGCAGCGTTGGATTGGCAGTAAGTGGCTACACCTTC.

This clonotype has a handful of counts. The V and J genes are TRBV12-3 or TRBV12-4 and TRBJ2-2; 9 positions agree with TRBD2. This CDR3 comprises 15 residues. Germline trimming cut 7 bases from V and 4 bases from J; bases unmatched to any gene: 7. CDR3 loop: CASKERGAPTGELFF. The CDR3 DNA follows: TGTGCCAGCAAGGAGCGGGGGGCCCCCACCGGGGAGCTGTTTTTT.

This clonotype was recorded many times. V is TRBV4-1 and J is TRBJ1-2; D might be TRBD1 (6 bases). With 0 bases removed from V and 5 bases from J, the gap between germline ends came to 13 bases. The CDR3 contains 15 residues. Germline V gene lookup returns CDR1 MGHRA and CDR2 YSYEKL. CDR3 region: CASSQEETGLYGYTF. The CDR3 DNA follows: TGCGCCAGCAGCCAAGAAGAGACAGGCCTATATGGCTACACCTTC.

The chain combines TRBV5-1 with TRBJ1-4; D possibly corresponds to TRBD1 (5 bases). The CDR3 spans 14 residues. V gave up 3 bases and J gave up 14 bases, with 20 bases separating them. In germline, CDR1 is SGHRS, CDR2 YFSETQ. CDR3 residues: CASSWDDFEKGLFF. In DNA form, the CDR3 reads TGCGCCAGCAGCTGGGATGACTTCGAAAAGGGGCTGTTTTTT.

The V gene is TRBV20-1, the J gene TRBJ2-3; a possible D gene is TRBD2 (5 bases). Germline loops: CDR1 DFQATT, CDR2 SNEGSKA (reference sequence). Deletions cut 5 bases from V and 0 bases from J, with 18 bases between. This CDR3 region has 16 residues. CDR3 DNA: TGCAGTGCTGGTGGGGTAGAGGGAGAGAGCACAGATACGCAGTATTTT. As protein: CSAGGVEGESTDTQYF.

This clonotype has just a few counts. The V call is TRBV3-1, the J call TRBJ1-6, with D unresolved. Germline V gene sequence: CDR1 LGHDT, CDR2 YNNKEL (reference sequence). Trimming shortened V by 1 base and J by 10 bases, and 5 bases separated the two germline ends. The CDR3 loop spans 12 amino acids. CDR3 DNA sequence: TGTGCCAGCAGCCAAGTGTGGTCACCCCTCCACTTT. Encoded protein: CASSQVWSPLHF.

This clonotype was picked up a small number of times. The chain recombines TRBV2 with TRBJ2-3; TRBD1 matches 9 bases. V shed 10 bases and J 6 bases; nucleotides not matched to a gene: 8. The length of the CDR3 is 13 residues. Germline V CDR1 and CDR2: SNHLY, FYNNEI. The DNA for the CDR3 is TGTGCCAACCTACAGGGGGCAGGCGATACGCAGTATTTT. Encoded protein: CANLQGAGDTQYF.

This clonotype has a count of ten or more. CDR3 bases: TGTGCCAGTACAGCAGGGTGGGCCTCCGGGGCCAACGTCCTGACTTTC. This translates into CASTAGWASGANVLTF. The chain carries TRBV19 and TRBJ2-6; possible D gene TRBD1, 5 bases. Trimming stripped 7 bases from V and 4 bases from J, with 17 bases between. Germline V CDR1 and CDR2: LNHDA, SQIVND (reference sequence). The CDR3 covers 16 residues.

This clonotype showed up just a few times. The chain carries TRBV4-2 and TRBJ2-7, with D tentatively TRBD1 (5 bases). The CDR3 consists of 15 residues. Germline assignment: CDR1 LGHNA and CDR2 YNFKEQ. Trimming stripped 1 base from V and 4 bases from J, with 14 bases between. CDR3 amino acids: CASSQAYNAGYEQYF. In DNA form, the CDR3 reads TGTGCCAGCAGCCAAGCCTACAACGCAGGGTACGAGCAGTACTTC.

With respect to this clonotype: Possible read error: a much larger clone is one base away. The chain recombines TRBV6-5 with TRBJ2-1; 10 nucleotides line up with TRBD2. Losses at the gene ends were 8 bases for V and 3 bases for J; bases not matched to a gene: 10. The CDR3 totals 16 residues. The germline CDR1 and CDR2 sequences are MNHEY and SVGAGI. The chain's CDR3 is CASGRGAGGVYNEQFF. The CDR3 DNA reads TGTGCCAGCGGTCGAGGAGCGGGGGGGGTCTACAATGAGCAGTTCTTC.

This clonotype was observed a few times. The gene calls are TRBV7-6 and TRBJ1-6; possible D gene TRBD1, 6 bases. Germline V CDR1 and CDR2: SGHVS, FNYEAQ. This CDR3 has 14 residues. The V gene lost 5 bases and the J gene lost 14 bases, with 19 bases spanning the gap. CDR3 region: CASSPTGPHSALHF. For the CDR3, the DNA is TGTGCCAGCAGCCCAACAGGGCCCCATTCGGCCCTCCACTTT.

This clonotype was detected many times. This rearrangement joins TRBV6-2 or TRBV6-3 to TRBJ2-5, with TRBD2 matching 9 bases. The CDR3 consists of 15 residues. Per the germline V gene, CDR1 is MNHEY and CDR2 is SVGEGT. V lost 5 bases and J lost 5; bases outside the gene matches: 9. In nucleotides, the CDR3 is TGTGCCAGCAGTATACCGCGGGGGGGGGCGGAGACCCAGTACTTC. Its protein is CASSIPRGGAETQYF.

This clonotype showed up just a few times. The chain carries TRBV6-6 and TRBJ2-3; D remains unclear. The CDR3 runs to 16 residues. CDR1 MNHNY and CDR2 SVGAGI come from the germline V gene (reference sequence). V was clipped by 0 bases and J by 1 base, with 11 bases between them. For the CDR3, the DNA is TGTGCCAGCAGTTACTCGGATAGCTCGGGCACAGATACGCAGTATTTT. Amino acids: CASSYSDSSGTDTQYF.

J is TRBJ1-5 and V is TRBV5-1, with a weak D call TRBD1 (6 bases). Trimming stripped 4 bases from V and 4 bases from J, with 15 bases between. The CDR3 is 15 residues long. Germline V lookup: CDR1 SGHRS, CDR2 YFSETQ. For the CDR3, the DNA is TGCGCCAGCAGCCTAAAGGGGGGGGCAAATCAGCCCCAGCATTTT. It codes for CASSLKGGANQPQHF.

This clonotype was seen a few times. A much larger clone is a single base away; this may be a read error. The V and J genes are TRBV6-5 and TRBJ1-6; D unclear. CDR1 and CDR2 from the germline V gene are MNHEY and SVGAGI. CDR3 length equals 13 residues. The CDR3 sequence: CASRRLKDSPLNF. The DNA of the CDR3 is TGTGCCAGCAGACGCCTCAAAGACTCACCCCTCAACTTT.

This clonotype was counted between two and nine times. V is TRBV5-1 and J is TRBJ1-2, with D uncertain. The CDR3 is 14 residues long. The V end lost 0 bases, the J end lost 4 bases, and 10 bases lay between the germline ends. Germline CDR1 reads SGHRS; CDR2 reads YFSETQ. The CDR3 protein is CASSLDGGPYGYTF. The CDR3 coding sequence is TGCGCCAGCAGCTTGGATGGCGGACCCTATGGCTACACCTTC.

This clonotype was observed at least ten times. The CDR3 DNA reads as TGTGCCAGCAGAGGAACGTCGAGAGGGGGTCAGCCCCAGCATTTT. It yields the protein CASRGTSRGGQPQHF. The chain is built from TRBV6-6 and TRBJ1-5, with D tentatively TRBD1 (6 bases). The CDR3 has 15 amino acids. V lost 6 bases and J 6 bases, leaving 18 bases between the germline ends. In germline, CDR1 is MNHNY, CDR2 SVGAGI (reference sequence).

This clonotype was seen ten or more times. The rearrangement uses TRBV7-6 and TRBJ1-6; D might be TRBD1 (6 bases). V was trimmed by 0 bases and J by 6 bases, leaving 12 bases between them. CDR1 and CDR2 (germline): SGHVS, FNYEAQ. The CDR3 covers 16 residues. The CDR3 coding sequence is TGTGCCAGCAGCTTAGCCCTTACAGGGAGTAATTCACCCCTCCACTTT. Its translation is CASSLALTGSNSPLHF.

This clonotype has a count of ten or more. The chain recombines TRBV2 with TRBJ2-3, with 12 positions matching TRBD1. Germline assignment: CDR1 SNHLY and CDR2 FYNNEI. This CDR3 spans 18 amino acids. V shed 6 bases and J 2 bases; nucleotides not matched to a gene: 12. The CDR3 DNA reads TGTGCCAGCAGGGTAGGGACAGGGGGCGTCGAGTTCACAGATACGCAGTATTTT. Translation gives CASRVGTGGVEFTDTQYF.

This CDR3 is CASSREETPTNEKLFF. Written as DNA, the CDR3 is TGTGCCAGCAGCCGAGAGGAGACACCGACAAATGAAAAACTGTTTTTT. This sequence joins TRBV14 and TRBJ1-4; D gene uncertain. The V end was cut by 4 bases, the J end by 5 bases, with 17 bases between. The CDR3 consists of 16 residues. Germline V gene sequence: CDR1 SGHDN, CDR2 FVKESK. Together with reference TRBV14 and TRBJ1-4, the CDR3 gives the full variable domain: EAGVTQFPSHSVIEKGQTVTLRCDPISGHDNLYWYRRVMGKEIKFLLHFVKESKQDESGMPNNRFLAERTGGTYSTLKVQPAELEDSGVYFCASSREETPTNEKLFFGSGTQLSVL.

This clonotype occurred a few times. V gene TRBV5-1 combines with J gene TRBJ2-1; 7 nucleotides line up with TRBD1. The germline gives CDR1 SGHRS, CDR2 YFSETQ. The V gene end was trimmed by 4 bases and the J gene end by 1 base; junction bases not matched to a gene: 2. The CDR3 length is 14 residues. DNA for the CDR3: TGCGCCAGCAGCCGGGACAGTTCCTACAATGAGCAGTTCTTC. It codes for CASSRDSSYNEQFF.

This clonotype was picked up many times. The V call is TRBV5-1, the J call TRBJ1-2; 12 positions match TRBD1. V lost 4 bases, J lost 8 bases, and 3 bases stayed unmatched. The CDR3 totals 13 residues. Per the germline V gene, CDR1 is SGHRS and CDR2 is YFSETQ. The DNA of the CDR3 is TGCGCCAGCAGCGTAGGGACAGGGGGCGGCTACACCTTC. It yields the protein CASSVGTGGGYTF.

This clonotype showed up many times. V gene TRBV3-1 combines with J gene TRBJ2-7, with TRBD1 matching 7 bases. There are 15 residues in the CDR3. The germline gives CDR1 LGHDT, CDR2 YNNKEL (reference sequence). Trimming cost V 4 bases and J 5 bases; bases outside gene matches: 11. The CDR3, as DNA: TGTGCCAGCAGCCCACAATCAAGGGGGCAGGACGAGCAGTACTTC. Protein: CASSPQSRGQDEQYF.

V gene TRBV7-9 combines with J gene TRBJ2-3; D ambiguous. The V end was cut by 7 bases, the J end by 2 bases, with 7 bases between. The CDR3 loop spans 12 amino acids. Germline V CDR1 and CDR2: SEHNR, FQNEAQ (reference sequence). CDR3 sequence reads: CASNSITDTQYF. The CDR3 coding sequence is TGTGCCAGCAACTCCATCACAGATACGCAGTATTTT.

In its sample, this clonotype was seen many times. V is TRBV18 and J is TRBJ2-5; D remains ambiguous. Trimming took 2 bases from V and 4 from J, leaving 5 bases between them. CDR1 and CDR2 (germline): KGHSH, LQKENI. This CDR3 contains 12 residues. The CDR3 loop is CASSPTPETQYF. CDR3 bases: TGTGCCAGCTCACCAACACCAGAGACCCAGTACTTC.

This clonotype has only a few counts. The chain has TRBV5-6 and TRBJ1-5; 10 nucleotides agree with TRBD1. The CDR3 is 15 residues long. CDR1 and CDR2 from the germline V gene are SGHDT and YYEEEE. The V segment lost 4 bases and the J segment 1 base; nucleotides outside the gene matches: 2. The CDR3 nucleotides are TGTGCCAGCAGCGGGGGACAGGGGAGCAATCAGCCCCAGCATTTT. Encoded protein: CASSGGQGSNQPQHF.

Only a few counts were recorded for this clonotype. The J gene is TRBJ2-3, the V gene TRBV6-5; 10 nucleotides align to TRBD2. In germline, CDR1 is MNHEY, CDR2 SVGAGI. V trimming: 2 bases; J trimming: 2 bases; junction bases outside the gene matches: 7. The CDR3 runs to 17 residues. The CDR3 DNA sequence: TGTGCCAGCAGTTACAGCTCTAGCGGGGGAGTCACAGATACGCAGTATTTT. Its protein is CASSYSSSGGVTDTQYF.

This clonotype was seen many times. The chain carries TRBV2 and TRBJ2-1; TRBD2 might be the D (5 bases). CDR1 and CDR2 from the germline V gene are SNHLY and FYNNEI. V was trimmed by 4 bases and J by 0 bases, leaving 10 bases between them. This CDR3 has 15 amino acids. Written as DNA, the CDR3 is TGTGCCAGCAGTGCGCTGGCGGGCTCCTACAATGAGCAGTTCTTC. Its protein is CASSALAGSYNEQFF.